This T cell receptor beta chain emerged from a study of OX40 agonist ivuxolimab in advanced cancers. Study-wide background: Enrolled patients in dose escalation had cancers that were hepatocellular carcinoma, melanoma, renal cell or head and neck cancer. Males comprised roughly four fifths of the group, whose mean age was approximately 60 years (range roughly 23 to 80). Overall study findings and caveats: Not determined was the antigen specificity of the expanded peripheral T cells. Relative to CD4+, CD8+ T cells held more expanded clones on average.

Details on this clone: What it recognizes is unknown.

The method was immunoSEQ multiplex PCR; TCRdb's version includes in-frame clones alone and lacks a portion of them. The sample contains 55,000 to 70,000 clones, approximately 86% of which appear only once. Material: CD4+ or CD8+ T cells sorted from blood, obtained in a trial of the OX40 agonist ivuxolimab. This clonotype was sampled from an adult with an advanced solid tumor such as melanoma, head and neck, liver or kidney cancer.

CDR3 amino acids: CASSSDFYGYTF. DNA of the CDR3: TGTGCCAGCAGCTCCGACTTCTATGGCTACACCTTC. V and J are TRBV7-9 and TRBJ1-2; D is uncertain. Germline loops: CDR1 SEHNR, CDR2 FQNEAQ (reference sequence). V was shortened by 4 bases and J by 4 bases, with 7 bases between the two germline ends. This CDR3 has 12 amino acids.